This T cell receptor beta chain was recovered during a study of CXCR3-negative and CXCR3-positive naive CD8 T cells. Points from the study as a whole: CXCR3 expression dropped partially after cryopreservation, and most assays relied on fresh PBMCs. Between one naive subset and the other, surface CD5 was comparable, and TCR strength was inferred from TRB CDR3 properties. Whereas both naive subsets had comparably high diversity, memory CD8+ cells had much lower diversity. Memory cells showed distinct TRBV-TRBJ patterns, while the two naive subsets matched.

TRB cDNA was prepared as libraries by UMI-labeled 5' RACE. No DNA is given; TCRdb re-called the 5' RACE reads and lists each CDR3 protein once. This sample's clone table lists 25,000 to 35,000 distinct CDR3 sequences. As concerns this clonotype: The antigen remains undetermined.

Germline V gives CDR1 MNHEY, CDR2 SMNVEV (reference sequence). The CDR3 spans 14 residues. What was sequenced was memory CD8+ T cells from blood. The sequence derives from a human donor in good health. Some clones in this sample may be carry-over from other donors' samples. The chain links TRBV27 to TRBJ2-7; the TCRdb D gene call, TRBD2, has no DNA to confirm it. The CDR3 protein is CASSPGLRGYEQYF.